This TCR beta chain is from a study of Graves' ophthalmopathy and Graves' hyperthyroidism. For the study at large: Ophthalmopathy not arising within 18 months of follow-up defined hyperthyroidism as stable.

From RNA, the CDR3 regions of TCR beta chains were amplified and sequenced. An initial RT-PCR round employing HTBI primers preceded a second-round multiplex PCR. TCRdb analysed the multiplex PCR reads with MiXCR anew, one entry per CDR3 protein. The sample yields roughly 1.1 million distinct CDR3 sequences, about 35% seen once. CDR3 length equals 15 residues. CDR1 is SNHLY, CDR2 FYNNEI, per germline. Overall study findings and caveats: Most thyroid clonotypes expanded beyond 0.001 frequency were also found in blood.

Worth noting for this clonotype: What it binds is unknown. Its ends do not fully match the called genes, so a read error is possible.

The source is an adult man with Graves' hyperthyroidism. The chain recombines TRBV2 with TRBJ2-5, with unresolved D. The sequencing sample was made of peripheral blood or thyroid tissue (not recorded which). The CDR3 is CVSSEARENQETQYF. CDR3 bases: TGTGTCAGCAGTGAAGCTCGAGAGAACCAAGAGACCCAGTACTTC. The full variable domain, its missing parts supplied by reference TRBV2 and TRBJ2-5, is EPEVTQTPSHQVTQMGQEVILRCVPISNHLYFYWYRQILGQKVEFLVSFYNNEISEKSEIFDDQFSVERPDGSNFTLKIRSTKLEDSAMYFCVSSEARENQETQYFGPGTRLLVL.